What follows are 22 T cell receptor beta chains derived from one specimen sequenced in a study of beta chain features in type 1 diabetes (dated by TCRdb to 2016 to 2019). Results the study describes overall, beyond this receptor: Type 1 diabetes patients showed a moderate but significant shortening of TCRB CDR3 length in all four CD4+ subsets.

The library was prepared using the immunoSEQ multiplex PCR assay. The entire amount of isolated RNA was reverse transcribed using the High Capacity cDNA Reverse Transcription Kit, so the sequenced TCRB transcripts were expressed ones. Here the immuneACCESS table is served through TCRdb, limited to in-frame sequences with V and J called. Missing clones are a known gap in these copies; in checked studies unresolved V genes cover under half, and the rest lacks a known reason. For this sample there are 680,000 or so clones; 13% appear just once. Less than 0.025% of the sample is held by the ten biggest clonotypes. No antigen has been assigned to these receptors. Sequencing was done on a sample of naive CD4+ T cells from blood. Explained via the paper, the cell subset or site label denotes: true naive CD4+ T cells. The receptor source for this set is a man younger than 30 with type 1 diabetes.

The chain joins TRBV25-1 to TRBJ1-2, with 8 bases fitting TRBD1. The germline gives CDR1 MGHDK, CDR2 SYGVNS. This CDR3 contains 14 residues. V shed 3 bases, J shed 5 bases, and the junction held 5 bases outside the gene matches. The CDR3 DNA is TGTGCCAGCAGTGACACAGGGGGAACTTATGGCTACACCTTC. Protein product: CASSDTGGTYGYTF.

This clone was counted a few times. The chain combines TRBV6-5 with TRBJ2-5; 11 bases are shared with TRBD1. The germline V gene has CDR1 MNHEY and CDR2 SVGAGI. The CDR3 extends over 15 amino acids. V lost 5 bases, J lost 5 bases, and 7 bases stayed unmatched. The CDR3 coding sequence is TGTGCCAGCAGTCCCTGGACAGGGGGCAGGGAGACCCAGTACTTC. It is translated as CASSPWTGGRETQYF.

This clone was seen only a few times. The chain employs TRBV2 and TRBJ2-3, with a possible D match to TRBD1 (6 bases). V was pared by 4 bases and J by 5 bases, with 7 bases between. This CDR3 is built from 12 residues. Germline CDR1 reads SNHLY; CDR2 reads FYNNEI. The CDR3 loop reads CASSADRDTQYF. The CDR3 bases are TGTGCCAGCAGTGCGGACAGAGATACGCAGTATTTT.

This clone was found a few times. In nucleotides, the CDR3 is TGTGCCTGGAGTGGAGTACTAGCGGGAGAGCAGTACTTC. The encoded protein is CAWSGVLAGEQYF. V is TRBV30 and J is TRBJ2-7; 10 bases are shared with TRBD2. Germline CDR1 reads GTSNPN; CDR2 reads SVGIG (reference sequence). The trim removed 1 base at V and 7 bases at J, leaving 4 bases unmatched. The CDR3 spans 13 residues.

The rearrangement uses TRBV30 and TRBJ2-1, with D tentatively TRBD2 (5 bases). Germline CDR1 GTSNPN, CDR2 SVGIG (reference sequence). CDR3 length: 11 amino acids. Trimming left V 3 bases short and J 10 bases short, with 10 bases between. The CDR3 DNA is TGTGCCTGGAGGGCCTGGGAGGAGCAGTTCTTC. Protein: CAWRAWEEQFF.

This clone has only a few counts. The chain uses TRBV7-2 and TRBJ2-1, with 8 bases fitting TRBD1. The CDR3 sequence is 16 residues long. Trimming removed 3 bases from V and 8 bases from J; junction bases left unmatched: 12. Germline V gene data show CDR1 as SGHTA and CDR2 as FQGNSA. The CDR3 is CASSLNRAGGRDEQFF. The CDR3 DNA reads TGTGCCAGCAGCTTGAACCGGGCAGGGGGCCGGGATGAGCAGTTCTTC.

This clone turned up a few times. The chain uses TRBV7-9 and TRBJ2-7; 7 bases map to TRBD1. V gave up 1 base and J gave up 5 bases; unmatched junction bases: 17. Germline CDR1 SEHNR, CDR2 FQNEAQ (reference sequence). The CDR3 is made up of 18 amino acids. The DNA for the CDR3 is TGTGCCAGCAGCTTAGTTCGTCGGCAGGACAGGCAAGGCCACGAGCAGTACTTC. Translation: CASSLVRRQDRQGHEQYF.

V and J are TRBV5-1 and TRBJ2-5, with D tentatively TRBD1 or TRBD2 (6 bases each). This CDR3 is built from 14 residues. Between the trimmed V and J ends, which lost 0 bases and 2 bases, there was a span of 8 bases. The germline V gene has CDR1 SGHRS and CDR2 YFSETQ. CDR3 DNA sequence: TGCGCCAGCAGCTTGGAAGGGGGGCAAGAGACCCAGTACTTC. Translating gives CASSLEGGQETQYF.

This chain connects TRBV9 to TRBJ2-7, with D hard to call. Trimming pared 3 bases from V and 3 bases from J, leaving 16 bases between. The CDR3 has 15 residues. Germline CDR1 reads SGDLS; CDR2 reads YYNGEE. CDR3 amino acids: CASSATPGSLYEQYF. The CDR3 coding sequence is TGTGCCAGCAGCGCCACCCCGGGCTCCCTCTACGAGCAGTACTTC.

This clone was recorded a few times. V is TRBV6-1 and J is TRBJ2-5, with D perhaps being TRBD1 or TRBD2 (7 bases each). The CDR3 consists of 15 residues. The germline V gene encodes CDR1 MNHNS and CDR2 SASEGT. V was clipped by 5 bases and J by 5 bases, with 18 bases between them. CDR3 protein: CASSPEGRGPETQYF. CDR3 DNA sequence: TGTGCCAGCAGTCCCGAGGGGAGGGGGCCGGAGACCCAGTACTTC.

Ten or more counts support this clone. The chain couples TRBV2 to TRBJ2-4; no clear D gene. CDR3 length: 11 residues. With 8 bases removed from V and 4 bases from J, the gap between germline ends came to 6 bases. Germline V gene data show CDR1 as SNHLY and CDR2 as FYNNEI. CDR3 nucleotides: TGTGCCAGCGGGTCGAAAAACATTCAGTACTTC. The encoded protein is CASGSKNIQYF.

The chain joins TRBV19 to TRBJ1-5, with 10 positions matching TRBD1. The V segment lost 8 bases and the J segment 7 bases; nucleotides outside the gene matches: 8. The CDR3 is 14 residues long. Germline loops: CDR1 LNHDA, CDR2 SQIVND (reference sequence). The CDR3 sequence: CASGGTGVRQPQHF. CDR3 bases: TGTGCCAGTGGTGGGACAGGGGTACGGCAGCCCCAGCATTTT.

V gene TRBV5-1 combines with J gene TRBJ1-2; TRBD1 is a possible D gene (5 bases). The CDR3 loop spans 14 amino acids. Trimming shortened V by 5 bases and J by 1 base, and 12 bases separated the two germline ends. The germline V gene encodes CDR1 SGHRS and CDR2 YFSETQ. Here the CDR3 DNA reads TGCGCCAGCAGGGACGGACAAGTTAACTATGGCTACACCTTC. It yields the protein CASRDGQVNYGYTF.

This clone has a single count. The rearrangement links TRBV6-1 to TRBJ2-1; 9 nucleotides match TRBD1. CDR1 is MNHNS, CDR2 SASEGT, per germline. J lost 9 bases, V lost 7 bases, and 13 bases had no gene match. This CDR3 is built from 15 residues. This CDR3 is CASTEGDRVYGEQFF. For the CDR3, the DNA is TGTGCCAGCACAGAGGGGGACAGGGTATACGGTGAGCAGTTCTTC.

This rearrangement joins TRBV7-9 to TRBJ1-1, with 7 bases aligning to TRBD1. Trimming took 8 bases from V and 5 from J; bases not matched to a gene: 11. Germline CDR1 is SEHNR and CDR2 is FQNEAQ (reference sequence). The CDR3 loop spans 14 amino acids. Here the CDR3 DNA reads TGTGCCAGCCCACCGGAACAGGGGAGGACTGAAGCTTTCTTT. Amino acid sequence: CASPPEQGRTEAFF.

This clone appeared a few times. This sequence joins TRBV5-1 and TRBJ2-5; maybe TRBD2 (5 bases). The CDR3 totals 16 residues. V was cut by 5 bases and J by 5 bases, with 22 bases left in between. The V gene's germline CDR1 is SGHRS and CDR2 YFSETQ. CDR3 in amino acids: CASSMAGRETWETQYF. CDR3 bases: TGCGCCAGCAGTATGGCGGGCCGGGAAACTTGGGAGACCCAGTACTTC.

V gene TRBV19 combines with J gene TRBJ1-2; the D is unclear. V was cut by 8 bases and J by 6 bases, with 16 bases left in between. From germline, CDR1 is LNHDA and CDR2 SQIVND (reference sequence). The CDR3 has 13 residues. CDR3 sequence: CASYGLRKNGYTF. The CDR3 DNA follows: TGTGCCAGTTACGGGTTGCGGAAGAATGGCTACACCTTC.

The CDR3 protein is CASSPLDREDSPLHF. CDR3 DNA: TGTGCCAGCTCACCGCTGGACAGGGAGGATTCACCCCTCCACTTT. The chain combines TRBV18 with TRBJ1-6; 8 positions agree with TRBD1. With 3 bases clipped from V and 8 bases from J, the junction kept 6 bases outside the gene matches. This CDR3 is built from 15 residues. Germline lookup yields CDR1 KGHSH and CDR2 LQKENI. Based on the CDR3 plus reference TRBV18 and TRBJ1-6, the full variable domain is NAGVMQNPRHLVRRRGQEARLRCSPMKGHSHVYWYRQLPEEGLKFMVYLQKENIIDESGMPKERFSAEFPKEGPSILRIQQVVRGDSAAYFCASSPLDREDSPLHFGNGTRLTVT.

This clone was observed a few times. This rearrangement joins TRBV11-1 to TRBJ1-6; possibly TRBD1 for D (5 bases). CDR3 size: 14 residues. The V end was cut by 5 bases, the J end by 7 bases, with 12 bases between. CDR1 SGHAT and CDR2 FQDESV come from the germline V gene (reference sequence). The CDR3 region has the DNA TGTGCCAGCAGCGGTACAGGAGGGAATTCACCCCTCCACTTT. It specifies CASSGTGGNSPLHF.

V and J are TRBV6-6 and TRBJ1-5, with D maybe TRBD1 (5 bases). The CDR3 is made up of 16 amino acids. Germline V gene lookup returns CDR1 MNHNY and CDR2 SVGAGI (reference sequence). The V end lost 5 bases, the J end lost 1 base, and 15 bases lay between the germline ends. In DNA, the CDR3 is TGTGCCAGCAGTGCGCGGGACCCTGGGAGCAATCAGCCCCAGCATTTT. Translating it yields CASSARDPGSNQPQHF.

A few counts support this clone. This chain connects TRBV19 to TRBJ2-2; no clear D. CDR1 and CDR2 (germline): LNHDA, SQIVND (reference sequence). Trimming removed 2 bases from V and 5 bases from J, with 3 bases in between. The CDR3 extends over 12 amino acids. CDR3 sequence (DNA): TGTGCCAGTAGTATAAGGACCGGGGAGCTGTTTTTT. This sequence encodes CASSIRTGELFF.

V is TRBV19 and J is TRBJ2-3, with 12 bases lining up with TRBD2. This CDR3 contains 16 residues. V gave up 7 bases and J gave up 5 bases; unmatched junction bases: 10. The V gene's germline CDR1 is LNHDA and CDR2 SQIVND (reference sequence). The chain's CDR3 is CASTRTSGEFGDTQYF. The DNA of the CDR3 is TGTGCCAGTACCCGGACTAGCGGGGAGTTTGGAGATACGCAGTATTTT.